What follows are 26 T cell receptor beta chains derived from one specimen sequenced in a study of OX40 agonist ivuxolimab in advanced cancers. The table came from immunoSEQ multiplex PCR; TCRdb's copy has only in-frame clones and leaves some out. The sample carries more than 65,000 clones, about four fifths recorded once. The sample here was CD4+ or CD8+ T cells sorted from blood, taken in a trial of the OX40 agonist ivuxolimab. The source of these receptors is an adult with an advanced solid tumor such as melanoma, head and neck, liver or kidney cancer.

J is TRBJ2-5 and V is TRBV6-5, with 7 bases that match TRBD2. This CDR3 spans 13 amino acids. Trimming removed 7 bases from V and 5 bases from J; junction bases left unmatched: 7. Germline-derived CDR1 and CDR2 are MNHEY and SVGAGI. The CDR3 bases are TGTGCCAGCACCCAGGCCGGGGGGGAGACCCAGTACTTC. Its translation is CASTQAGGETQYF.

The chain is built from TRBV28 and TRBJ1-4; the D is unclear. The CDR3 runs to 12 residues. The V gene's germline CDR1 is MDHEN and CDR2 SYDVKM. Trimming removed 6 bases from V and 3 bases from J, with 5 bases in between. For the CDR3, the DNA is TGTGCCAGCAGGACGGCTAATGAAAAACTGTTTTTT. Its translation is CASRTANEKLFF.

This clone occurred a few times. The J gene is TRBJ1-6, the V gene TRBV9, with D unresolved. The CDR3 has 15 amino acids. V shed 0 bases and J shed 10 bases, with 14 bases lying between them. Per the germline V gene, CDR1 is SGDLS and CDR2 is YYNGEE. CDR3 nucleotides: TGTGCCAGCAGCGTAGCTACATCTCCTCTATCACCCCTCCACTTT. Translation: CASSVATSPLSPLHF. The variable domain in full, with the rest retrieved from reference TRBV9 and TRBJ1-6, is DSGVTQTPKHLITATGQRVTLRCSPRSGDLSVYWYQQSLDQGLQFLIQYYNGEERAKGNILERFSAQQFPDLHSELNLSSLELGDSALYFCASSVATSPLSPLHFGNGTRLTVT.

This clone was counted between two and nine times. CDR3 coding DNA: TGTGCCTGGGACCTACATAGCAATCAGCCCCAGCATTTT. This sequence encodes CAWDLHSNQPQHF. The chain links TRBV30 to TRBJ1-5, with D unclear. Trimming shortened V by 5 bases and J by 0 bases, and 8 bases separated the two germline ends. From germline, CDR1 is GTSNPN and CDR2 SVGIG (reference sequence). CDR3 length equals 13 residues.

The CDR3 reads CASSLRRTNTGELFF. Here the CDR3 DNA reads TGTGCCAGCAGCTTAAGGAGGACGAACACCGGGGAGCTGTTTTTT. V gene TRBV7-9 combines with J gene TRBJ2-2, with a possible D match to TRBD2 (5 bases). The germline V gene encodes CDR1 SEHNR and CDR2 FQNEAQ (reference sequence). This CDR3 is built from 15 residues. V gave up 2 bases and J gave up 0 bases, with 7 bases separating them.

The V call is TRBV5-1, the J call TRBJ2-7, with TRBD1 matching 8 bases. The ends lost 0 bases at V and 6 bases at J; junction bases unmatched: 8. The CDR3 extends over 15 amino acids. Germline lookup yields CDR1 SGHRS and CDR2 YFSETQ. The CDR3 reads CASSLAGTGGSEQYF. The CDR3 region has the DNA TGCGCCAGCAGCTTGGCCGGGACAGGTGGAAGCGAGCAGTACTTC.

This clone was observed a single time. This chain connects TRBV27 to TRBJ2-7, with D possibly being TRBD1 (7 bases). With 5 bases removed from V and 0 bases from J, the gap between germline ends came to 11 bases. This CDR3 has 14 amino acids. The V gene's germline CDR1 is MNHEY and CDR2 SMNVEV (reference sequence). The CDR3 DNA is TGTGCCAGCAGTCCTCAGGGGGGCTCCTACGAGCAGTACTTC. This encodes CASSPQGGSYEQYF.

DNA of the CDR3: TGTGCCAGCAGCCTCCGGACAGGGACCACAGATACGCAGTATTTT. Protein product: CASSLRTGTTDTQYF. This chain connects TRBV7-9 to TRBJ2-3, with 8 bases lining up with TRBD1. The CDR3 loop spans 15 amino acids. V was pared by 5 bases and J by 2 bases, with 6 bases of the junction left unmatched. Germline CDR1 is SEHNR and CDR2 is FQNEAQ (reference sequence).

CDR3 bases: TGTGCCAGCAGCGTAGGTTCGGGGACGCCTAATGAAAAACTGTTTTTT. Its protein product is CASSVGSGTPNEKLFF. This chain uses TRBV9 with TRBJ1-4; D possibly corresponds to TRBD1 (5 bases). V was clipped by 0 bases and J by 3 bases, with 12 bases between them. The V gene's germline CDR1 is SGDLS and CDR2 YYNGEE. CDR3 length: 16 amino acids.

The gene calls are TRBV7-9 and TRBJ2-5; D is perhaps TRBD1 or TRBD2 (5 bases each). The CDR3 is made up of 14 amino acids. Per germline, CDR1 SEHNR and CDR2 FQNEAQ (reference sequence). Between the trimmed V and J ends, which lost 5 bases and 5 bases, there was a span of 15 bases. The CDR3: CASSPTRGGETQYF. In nucleotides, the CDR3 is TGTGCCAGCAGCCCAACCCGGGGCGGGGAGACCCAGTACTTC. Supplemented by reference TRBV7-9 and TRBJ2-5, the full variable domain reads DTGVSQNPRHKITKRGQNVTFRCDPISEHNRLYWYRQTLGQGPEFLTYFQNEAQLEKSRLLSDRFSAERPKGSFSTLEIQRTEQGDSAMYLCASSPTRGGETQYFGPGTRLLVL.

The genes are TRBV7-9 and TRBJ2-1, with 9 bases aligning to TRBD2. CDR1 and CDR2 (germline): SEHNR, FQNEAQ (reference sequence). The trim removed 5 bases at V and 5 bases at J, leaving 10 bases unmatched. The CDR3 consists of 16 residues. Here the CDR3 reads CASSPGSSGRNNEQFF. Written as DNA, the CDR3 is TGTGCCAGCAGCCCCGGTTCGAGCGGGAGGAACAATGAGCAGTTCTTC.

This clone was counted once. The gene calls are TRBV7-8 and TRBJ2-7, with D possibly matching TRBD2 (6 bases). From germline, CDR1 is SGHVS and CDR2 FQNEAQ. The CDR3 length is 16 residues. Trimming removed 1 base at V and 2 bases at J, with 15 bases between. CDR3 sequence: CASSLGKGTATYEQYF. The DNA of the CDR3 is TGTGCCAGCAGCTTAGGCAAGGGGACTGCCACCTACGAGCAGTACTTC. Full variable domain (remainder filled in from reference TRBV7-8 and TRBJ2-7): GAGVSQSPRYKVAKRGQDVALRCDPISGHVSLFWYQQALGQGPEFLTYFQNEAQLDKSGLPSDRFFAERPEGSVSTLKIQRTQQEDSAVYLCASSLGKGTATYEQYFGPGTRLTVT.

The sample holds a few counts of this clone. The CDR3 is CASTPLLGGYTF. The CDR3 DNA is TGTGCCAGCACCCCGCTCCTCGGTGGCTACACCTTC. The chain employs TRBV28 and TRBJ1-2; no clear D gene. CDR3 length: 12 residues. In germline, CDR1 is MDHEN, CDR2 SYDVKM. V was shortened by 7 bases and J by 7 bases, with 13 bases between the two germline ends.

The chain joins TRBV5-1 to TRBJ2-7; D uncertain. Germline CDR1 reads SGHRS; CDR2 reads YFSETQ. The length of the CDR3 is 15 residues. Trimming shortened V by 0 bases and J by 6 bases, and 16 bases separated the two germline ends. CDR3 nucleotide sequence: TGCGCCAGCAGCTTGGAGGGTAGCTCCGCCTCCGAGCAGTACTTC. Translated: CASSLEGSSASEQYF.

This rearrangement joins TRBV14 to TRBJ2-7, with D maybe TRBD1 (6 bases). The CDR3 consists of 14 residues. The germline V gene encodes CDR1 SGHDN and CDR2 FVKESK. Trimming pared 1 base from V and 9 bases from J, leaving 16 bases between. The DNA for the CDR3 is TGTGCCAGCAGCCAAGCCCAGGGGACGAGGCGGCAGTACTTC. Translated, it gives CASSQAQGTRRQYF.

The chain couples TRBV28 to TRBJ1-2; no clear D. The CDR3 is 14 residues long. V dropped 6 bases and J dropped 0 bases, with 11 bases sitting between them. The germline V gene encodes CDR1 MDHEN and CDR2 SYDVKM. CDR3 protein: CASRPALANYGYTF. CDR3 in DNA: TGTGCCAGCAGACCGGCCCTAGCTAACTATGGCTACACCTTC.

The chain recombines TRBV28 with TRBJ1-2; D remains unclear. This CDR3 contains 9 residues. Germline V lookup: CDR1 MDHEN, CDR2 SYDVKM. Trimming shortened V by 7 bases and J by 13 bases, and 10 bases separated the two germline ends. CDR3 in DNA: TGTGCCAGCAATGACCCCCTCACCTTC. As protein: CASNDPLTF.

This clone was seen only once. The genes are TRBV30 and TRBJ2-1; D unclear. Trimming pared 3 bases from V and 10 bases from J, leaving 16 bases between. CDR3 length equals 13 residues. Germline V gives CDR1 GTSNPN, CDR2 SVGIG (reference sequence). The CDR3 DNA follows: TGTGCCTGGAGAGCTGCTCGTTTCGGCGAGCAGTTCTTC. It specifies CAWRAARFGEQFF.

In its sample, this clone was seen a few times. CDR3 region: CASSVTAGTANQPQHF. CDR3 sequence (DNA): TGTGCCAGCAGTGTCACCGCCGGGACGGCCAATCAGCCCCAGCATTTT. The V and J genes are TRBV27 and TRBJ1-5, with D possibly being TRBD1 (5 bases). Germline CDR1 and CDR2: MNHEY and SMNVEV (reference sequence). This CDR3 contains 16 residues. Trimming removed 5 bases from V and 3 bases from J, with 17 bases in between.

The J gene is TRBJ2-7, the V gene TRBV5-1, with D tentatively TRBD1 or TRBD2 (5 bases each). The germline V gene encodes CDR1 SGHRS and CDR2 YFSETQ. Trimming took off 4 bases at V and 7 bases at J, with 18 bases between the two ends. There are 14 residues in the CDR3. The CDR3, as DNA: TGCGCCAGCAGCATAGCCGGGACCCAAAGGGAGCAGTACTTC. Its translation is CASSIAGTQREQYF.

The chain joins TRBV6-1 to TRBJ2-7; possible D gene TRBD2, 6 bases. Germline loops: CDR1 MNHNS, CDR2 SASEGT. There are 14 residues in the CDR3. V was pared by 4 bases and J by 2 bases, with 12 bases between. The CDR3 here is CASSAEGPTYEQYF. CDR3 nucleotides: TGTGCCAGCAGTGCGGAGGGGCCGACCTACGAGCAGTACTTC.

The J gene is TRBJ2-7, the V gene TRBV29-1; 8 nucleotides agree with TRBD1. The CDR3 spans 14 residues. V trimming: 4 bases; J trimming: 2 bases; junction bases outside the gene matches: 7. Germline CDR1 SQVTM, CDR2 ANQGSEA. This CDR3 reads CSVGSGTGPYEQYF. As DNA, the CDR3 is TGCAGCGTTGGATCGGGGACAGGTCCCTACGAGCAGTACTTC.

A single count supports this clone. This CDR3 is CASSLGRVNYGYTF. CDR3 sequence (DNA): TGTGCCAGCAGCTTAGGCAGGGTTAACTATGGCTACACCTTC. This rearrangement joins TRBV11-2 to TRBJ1-2; D might be TRBD1 (5 bases). The V and J ends lost 1 base and 1 base respectively, with 7 bases between them. Germline V gene data show CDR1 as SGHAT and CDR2 as FQNNGV. The CDR3 is made up of 14 amino acids.

The rearrangement joins TRBV4-1 to TRBJ1-2, with D possibly being TRBD1 (6 bases). V lost 4 bases and J 3 bases, leaving 15 bases between the germline ends. CDR1 and CDR2 from the germline V gene are MGHRA and YSYEKL. This CDR3 has 15 amino acids. CDR3 amino acids: CASSLGAGTDYGYTF. The CDR3 DNA follows: TGCGCCAGCAGCCTGGGGGCCGGGACGGACTATGGCTACACCTTC.

This chain links TRBV5-5 with TRBJ1-4; D gene ambiguous. CDR1 and CDR2 from the germline V gene are SGHKS and YYEKEE (reference sequence). The CDR3 is made up of 13 amino acids. The V and J ends lost 1 base and 8 bases respectively, with 9 bases between them. The CDR3 sequence is CASSLLVGEKLFF. Here the CDR3 DNA reads TGTGCCAGCAGCTTGTTGGTGGGGGAAAAACTGTTTTTT.

The V gene is TRBV6-1, the J gene TRBJ2-3, with 12 bases lining up with TRBD1. Germline V gives CDR1 MNHNS, CDR2 SASEGT. V dropped 8 bases and J dropped 4; count of bases not matched to a gene: 7. The CDR3 extends over 15 amino acids. The CDR3 nucleotides read TGTGCCAGCGGGGGACAGGGGGCGCCCGCAGATACGCAGTATTTT. The encoded protein is CASGGQGAPADTQYF.